Below, one T cell receptor beta chain is given with its context. The target of this receptor is not known. Per-base quality was not reported, and no clone a single base away is much larger than it. The collaborating institutions used their own protocols to collect whole blood in K2EDTA tubes. For TCRbeta analysis, collaborator samples were shipped as frozen whole blood, as isolated PBMCs, or as DNA extracted from either sample type. This sample was included in a study of blood T cell repertoires in COVID-19 (dated by TCRdb to about 2020). In the study overall: The collaborator samples originated in the United States, Italy and Spain and spanned the acute and convalescent phases of COVID-19. The material from the prospective study consisted of cDNA or gDNA derived from T cells, B-cell-depleted T cells, or PBMCs. Subjects who had been exposed to COVID-19, were actively infected with it, or had recovered from it provided the deeply sampled blood TCRbeta repertoires that made up the dataset. A freely available public database, intended as a resource for researchers studying the immune response to SARS-CoV-2, is where the repertoires were released. The samples were drawn from two sources: the first 160 participants of the ongoing ImmuneRACE study, and about 1,300 subjects contributed by 6 global collaborators. The sample metadata nearly always contained a de-identified subject ID, COVID-19 status, age in years and sex. Where available, HLA class I and class II types were taken from metadata supplied by the sample provider and were not determined by assay-based typing. The research as a whole found: Clinical and demographic metadata were provided uncurated, with the amount varying by source and participant.

Inclusive of the bounding cysteine and phenylalanine, the CDR3 is 20 residues long. The kept DNA is CDR3 alone, 60 bases in frame from the first base. V ends up 3 bases short and J 0 bases short, with an unmatched junction base count of 12. CDR1 and CDR2 were assigned from the germline V gene as MGHRA and YSYEKL. The immunoSEQ Assay, a bias-controlled multiplex PCR, was used to amplify TCRbeta CDR3 regions from genomic DNA. The source study handled its data this way. The number of nucleated cells in each sample was estimated by amplification of reference gene primers within the assay. To quantify the absolute abundance of each unique TCRbeta CDR3 rearrangement, sequence reads were collapsed and filtered. Productive Simpson clonality was computed per sample as the square root of Simpson's diversity index over productive rearrangements. The table was pulled from immuneACCESS by TCRdb, which kept in-frame rearrangements only. Such tables lose some clones; where checked, under half of the loss comes from unresolved V genes, and the rest has no known cause. V and J calls and clone size are those listed in that table; D and trimming were worked out from the DNA. The sample contains more than 30,000 clones, about 89% of them found a single time. Clones ranked in the top ten supply around 0.55% of the sample.

The TCR originated in a woman aged 35 to 49 with active or convalescent COVID-19. The sequenced material came from peripheral blood. The chain is made from TRBV4-1 and TRBJ2-7; 15 central bases correspond to TRBD2. The CDR3 amino acid sequence is: CASSHYGTSGRNSYSYEQYF. The DNA sequence reads TGCGCCAGCAGCCATTACGGGACTAGCGGGAGGAACTCATACTCCTACGAGCAGTACTTC.